This passage covers 26 T cell receptor beta chains from one sample sequenced in a study of naive and memory T cell subsets. Indicated treatment: skin biopsy from PPD injection site in Mantoux-positive individual. A UMI-containing oligonucleotide was joined by 3' ligation to the TCR cDNA template. Ligated cDNA underwent four rounds of PCR with nested alpha and beta constant region primers and SP2. MiXCR, applied by TCRdb to the UMI-ligation and nested PCR reads, yields one record per CDR3 protein. This sample has 25,000 to 35,000 distinct CDR3 sequences, with about 6.7% found just once. Source: skin, taken from a tuberculin skin test site. These TCRs come from an adult in good health.

The sample holds a few counts of this clonotype. The chain uses TRBV2 and TRBJ1-5; 8 positions match TRBD1. The J segment lost 6 bases and the V segment lost 6 bases, leaving 13 bases of the junction unmatched. CDR1 SNHLY and CDR2 FYNNEI come from the germline V gene. The CDR3 is 16 amino acids. Here the CDR3 reads CASRSQTGGIGQPQHF. The CDR3 DNA is TGTGCCAGCAGGTCTCAAACAGGGGGTATCGGTCAGCCCCAGCATTTT.

This clonotype was counted a few times. The chain uses TRBV6-5 and TRBJ2-1, with D perhaps TRBD1 (6 bases). Germline V lookup: CDR1 MNHEY, CDR2 SVGAGI. CDR3 size: 14 residues. V dropped 6 bases and J dropped 1 base, with 10 bases sitting between them. This CDR3 reads CASRNRESYNEQFF. CDR3 DNA: TGTGCCAGCAGAAACAGGGAGTCCTACAATGAGCAGTTCTTC.

In its sample, this clonotype was seen a few times. V gene TRBV18 combines with J gene TRBJ2-2, with D possibly being TRBD1 (5 bases). The V end lost 2 bases, the J end lost 2 bases, and 12 bases lay between the germline ends. The CDR3 sequence is 16 residues long. Germline lookup yields CDR1 KGHSH and CDR2 LQKENI. CDR3 DNA: TGTGCCAGCTCACCAGTCCAGGGAAGAAACACCGGGGAGCTGTTTTTT. Encoded protein: CASSPVQGRNTGELFF.

This clonotype showed up just a few times. The V gene is TRBV18, the J gene TRBJ2-7, with D unclear. This CDR3 region has 13 residues. V shed 3 bases and J shed 1 base, with 7 bases lying between them. Looked up from germline, CDR1 is KGHSH and CDR2 is LQKENI. Written as DNA, the CDR3 is TGTGCCAGCTCACCCGGCAGGTCCTACGAGCAGTACTTC. The encoded protein is CASSPGRSYEQYF. The full variable domain, in which reference TRBV18 and TRBJ2-7 provide the parts outside the CDR3, is NAGVMQNPRHLVRRRGQEARLRCSPMKGHSHVYWYRQLPEEGLKFMVYLQKENIIDESGMPKERFSAEFPKEGPSILRIQQVVRGDSAAYFCASSPGRSYEQYFGPGTRLTVT.

J is TRBJ2-7 and V is TRBV5-6; tentatively, D is TRBD1 or TRBD2 (5 bases each). The germline CDR1 and CDR2 sequences are SGHDT and YYEEEE. This CDR3 comprises 14 residues. V was clipped by 2 bases and J by 2 bases, with 11 bases between them. CDR3 sequence (DNA): TGTGCCAGCAGCTTCCCGGGACGAGCCTACGAGCAGTACTTC. Translating gives CASSFPGRAYEQYF.

The J gene is TRBJ1-1, the V gene TRBV11-1, with D perhaps TRBD1 (5 bases). Germline loops: CDR1 SGHAT, CDR2 FQDESV (reference sequence). There are 14 residues in the CDR3. Trimming removed 3 bases at V and 1 base at J, with 9 bases between. CDR3 sequence reads: CASSFGGANTEAFF. The CDR3 DNA follows: TGTGCCAGCAGCTTTGGGGGTGCGAACACTGAAGCTTTCTTT.

This clonotype was recorded many times. This sequence joins TRBV5-1 and TRBJ2-7; no clear D. Germline CDR1 SGHRS, CDR2 YFSETQ. Trimming took off 4 bases at V and 5 bases at J, with 10 bases between the two ends. CDR3 length: 12 residues. In DNA, the CDR3 is TGCGCCAGCAGCACCGGACGCGACGAGCAGTACTTC. Its translation is CASSTGRDEQYF.

This clonotype was observed at least ten times. This rearrangement joins TRBV5-1 to TRBJ2-5, with D uncertain. CDR1 is SGHRS, CDR2 YFSETQ, per germline. CDR3 length: 14 amino acids. Deletions cut 7 bases from V and 2 bases from J, with 15 bases between. The CDR3 DNA is TGCGCCAGCGGATCGACAAGCACACAAGAGACCCAGTACTTC. Its translation is CASGSTSTQETQYF.

The V and J genes are TRBV6-6 and TRBJ1-5; 10 bases map to TRBD1. CDR3 length: 15 residues. V dropped 6 bases and J dropped 4; count of bases not matched to a gene: 6. CDR1 and CDR2 from the germline V gene are MNHNY and SVGAGI (reference sequence). The CDR3 sequence: CASREPGQGNQPQHF. CDR3 DNA: TGTGCCAGCAGAGAGCCGGGACAGGGGAATCAGCCCCAGCATTTT.

This clonotype was detected ten times or more. V gene TRBV4-2 combines with J gene TRBJ2-1; the D gene is possibly TRBD1 (5 bases). Germline loops: CDR1 LGHNA, CDR2 YNFKEQ. V was clipped by 1 base and J by 4 bases, with 11 bases between them. The CDR3 has 15 residues. Here the CDR3 DNA reads TGTGCCAGCAGCCAAGCAGGGTCGGCGTACAATGAGCAGTTCTTC. Translated, it gives CASSQAGSAYNEQFF.

This clonotype was observed many times. This chain joins TRBV29-1 and TRBJ2-7, with a weak D call TRBD1 (6 bases). Trimming left V 1 base short and J 1 base short, with 14 bases between. There are 15 residues in the CDR3. Germline V gene lookup returns CDR1 SQVTM and CDR2 ANQGSEA. DNA for the CDR3: TGCAGCGTTGAAGGTAACAGGGTGGGGTCCTACGAGCAGTACTTC. Protein product: CSVEGNRVGSYEQYF.

The chain employs TRBV2 and TRBJ2-4; D is unclear. Trimming shortened V by 3 bases and J by 0 bases, and 12 bases separated the two germline ends. There are 16 residues in the CDR3. Germline CDR1 reads SNHLY; CDR2 reads FYNNEI. CDR3 protein: CASSERQDLAKNIQYF. The CDR3 region has the DNA TGTGCCAGCAGTGAGAGGCAGGATCTAGCCAAAAACATTCAGTACTTC.

This clonotype was observed at least ten times. This sequence joins TRBV5-1 and TRBJ1-4, with D perhaps TRBD1 (5 bases). V shed 4 bases and J shed 5 bases, with 15 bases lying between them. This CDR3 has 15 amino acids. The germline V gene encodes CDR1 SGHRS and CDR2 YFSETQ. As DNA, the CDR3 is TGCGCCAGCAGCCTGACCGGGACGCTGAATGAAAAACTGTTTTTT. It translates to CASSLTGTLNEKLFF. The complete variable domain, with remaining parts taken from reference TRBV5-1 and TRBJ1-4, reads KAGVTQTPRYLIKTRGQQVTLSCSPISGHRSVSWYQQTPGQGLQFLFEYFSETQRNKGNFPGRFSGRQFSNSRSEMNVSTLELGDSALYLCASSLTGTLNEKLFFGSGTQLSVL.

This clonotype was observed at least ten times. The chain combines TRBV5-1 with TRBJ2-6; TRBD1 matches at 7 bases. Germline lookup yields CDR1 SGHRS and CDR2 YFSETQ. The CDR3 loop spans 19 amino acids. Losses at the gene ends were 4 bases for V and 0 bases for J; bases not matched to a gene: 13. The CDR3 DNA is TGCGCCAGCAGCCGACGGTCCGGGACAGACCTCTCTGGGGCCAACGTCCTGACTTTC. Translation: CASSRRSGTDLSGANVLTF.

By share, this clonotype counts as medium-sized. The chain has TRBV7-2 and TRBJ2-2; 8 bases match TRBD1. Germline V gene data show CDR1 as SGHTA and CDR2 as FQGNSA. J gave up 8 bases and V 1 base, and 9 bases lay outside the gene matches. This CDR3 has 16 amino acids. Written as DNA, the CDR3 is TGTGCCAGCAGCTTAGGACAGGGGCTGTCAGCTGGGGAGCTGTTTTTT. Translating gives CASSLGQGLSAGELFF.

This clonotype was counted at least ten times. This sequence joins TRBV11-2 and TRBJ2-3; 10 bases agree with TRBD2. The CDR3 runs to 16 residues. The germline CDR1 and CDR2 sequences are SGHAT and FQNNGV. The V and J ends lost 5 bases and 6 bases, in that order; junction bases with no gene match: 11. The CDR3 protein is CASSPPPSGGADTQYF. CDR3 bases: TGTGCCAGCAGCCCTCCCCCTAGCGGGGGTGCTGATACGCAGTATTTT. Combining the CDR3 with reference TRBV11-2 and TRBJ2-3 gives the whole variable domain EAGVAQSPRYKIIEKRQSVAFWCNPISGHATLYWYQQILGQGPKLLIQFQNNGVVDDSQLPKDRFSAERLKGVDSTLKIQPAKLEDSAVYLCASSPPPSGGADTQYFGPGTRLTVL.

This clonotype has at least ten counts. V usage is TRBV25-1 and J usage is TRBJ1-2; 7 bases are shared with TRBD1. V lost 5 bases to trimming and J lost 4 bases; unmatched junction nucleotides: 4. CDR1 and CDR2 from the germline V gene are MGHDK and SYGVNS. The CDR3 has 13 residues. In nucleotides, the CDR3 is TGTGCCAGCAGTTCAGGACAGGCCTATGGCTACACCTTC. Translated: CASSSGQAYGYTF.

This clonotype occurred many times. The rearrangement joins TRBV29-1 to TRBJ2-1; D tentatively reads TRBD1 or TRBD2 (5 bases each). Per germline, CDR1 SQVTM and CDR2 ANQGSEA. Between the trimmed V and J ends, which lost 4 bases and 0 bases, there was a span of 19 bases. The CDR3 is made up of 17 amino acids. The CDR3 reads CSVGGALPRSSYNEQFF. CDR3 DNA: TGCAGCGTTGGAGGGGCACTTCCGCGGAGCTCCTACAATGAGCAGTTCTTC.

This clonotype was seen many times. This chain links TRBV6-5 with TRBJ1-5; 7 bases match TRBD1. Per the germline V gene, CDR1 is MNHEY and CDR2 is SVGAGI. The CDR3 is 17 amino acids. V trimming: 0 bases; J trimming: 0 bases; junction bases outside the gene matches: 5. CDR3 sequence reads: CASSYSPNRGSNQPQHF. CDR3 nucleotide sequence: TGTGCCAGCAGTTACTCCCCGAACAGGGGTAGCAATCAGCCCCAGCATTTT.

In this sample, this clonotype turned up many times. As DNA, the CDR3 is TGTGCCTGCATGGGGGGGGCCAACGTCCTGACTTTC. Its translation: CACMGGANVLTF. The rearrangement joins TRBV19 to TRBJ2-6, with D unresolved. Germline V gene data show CDR1 as LNHDA and CDR2 as SQIVND (reference sequence). V lost 11 bases, J lost 4 bases, and 9 bases lay in between. The CDR3 sequence is 12 residues long.

J is TRBJ1-4 and V is TRBV2, with TRBD1 as a possible D gene (6 bases). The V gene's germline CDR1 is SNHLY and CDR2 FYNNEI. This CDR3 is built from 15 residues. V lost 2 bases and J 10 bases, leaving 17 bases between the germline ends. CDR3 residues: CASSEWDPTGAKLFF. Written as DNA, the CDR3 is TGTGCCAGCAGTGAATGGGATCCGACGGGGGCAAAACTGTTTTTT.

This chain joins TRBV7-9 and TRBJ1-2; 11 bases map to TRBD1. The CDR3 extends over 13 amino acids. The germline V gene has CDR1 SEHNR and CDR2 FQNEAQ (reference sequence). J was trimmed by 7 bases and V by 3 bases; bases with no gene match: 1. The CDR3 coding sequence is TGTGCCAGCAGCTTTGGACAGGGGGCTGGCTACACCTTC. Translated: CASSFGQGAGYTF.

This clonotype has ten or more counts. The J gene is TRBJ2-3, the V gene TRBV19; maybe TRBD2 (7 bases). Trimming removed 1 base from V and 4 bases from J, with 12 bases in between. The CDR3 length is 15 residues. Germline CDR1 and CDR2: LNHDA and SQIVND (reference sequence). CDR3 DNA sequence: TGTGCCAGTAGTATAGCAGGGGCGGGGGCAGATACGCAGTATTTT. It yields the protein CASSIAGAGADTQYF.

This clonotype was seen ten or more times. The chain carries TRBV7-9 and TRBJ2-1; D remains unclear. The CDR3 is made up of 13 amino acids. The V end was cut by 3 bases, the J end by 8 bases, with 11 bases between. Looked up from germline, CDR1 is SEHNR and CDR2 is FQNEAQ (reference sequence). CDR3 residues: CASSFDAVDEQFF. Here the CDR3 DNA reads TGTGCCAGCAGCTTTGACGCGGTAGATGAGCAGTTCTTC.

This clonotype came up many times. The chain combines TRBV6-5 with TRBJ2-3, with unresolved D. CDR3 length: 12 residues. Looked up from germline, CDR1 is MNHEY and CDR2 is SVGAGI. The V end lost 5 bases, the J end lost 5 bases, and 8 bases lay between the germline ends. CDR3 region: CASSSTQDTQYF. The CDR3 region has the DNA TGTGCCAGCAGTAGCACCCAAGATACGCAGTATTTT.

This clonotype was picked up many times. The chain links TRBV5-6 to TRBJ2-3; D is undetermined. The germline V gene has CDR1 SGHDT and CDR2 YYEEEE. This CDR3 contains 13 residues. V lost 1 base to trimming and J lost 3 bases, with 6 bases between them. DNA of the CDR3: TGTGCCAGCAGCTTGCTTCGGACAGATACGCAGTATTTT. Amino acids: CASSLLRTDTQYF.